The T cell receptor beta chain described here comes from a study of early T cells in non-severe SARS-CoV-2 infection (dated by TCRdb to about 2021). A note on the overall study: Because TCR sequencing was done on bulk RNA from unsorted whole blood, the alpha and beta chains could not be paired.

The method behind the library was 5' RACE. The sequencer listed for this sample is NextSeq 500. In the TCR library protocol, unique molecular identifiers were attached to individual cDNA molecules to correct for PCR bias and sequencing error. Sequencing covered both TCR alpha and beta chains, and within each sample the abundances of alpha and beta sequences were tightly co-correlated. As for the original processing: Decombinator V4 was used to perform V gene, J gene and CDR3 annotation of TCR sequences. TCRs were defined as expanded if a significant change between any two time points was detected under a Poisson model with p below 0.0001. TCR abundances were normalised to the total number of TCRs sequenced per sample and expressed as counts per million. MAIT TCRs were defined by TRAV1-2 paired with TRAJ12, TRAJ20 or TRAJ33, and iNKT TCRs by TRAV10 paired with TRAJ18. A search of VDJdb, accessed on 1 November 2021, was run for TCRs annotated to CMV, EBV and SARS-CoV-2, with TCRs annotated for multiple antigens excluded. Clones were called with MiXCR by TCRdb after fastp trimmed the public reads at Q25, and only in-frame beta chains were retained. Each CDR3 protein appears once, grouped with its most common genes and DNA. The V and J calls come from TCRdb's annotation, not from the publication. In all, the sample holds about 25,000 distinct CDR3 sequences, and about 4.8% of those were seen once. The biggest ten clones account for approximately 6.6% of the sample.

The study was a case-control design nested within a healthcare worker cohort in London, UK, with weekly nasopharyngeal swab PCR tests and blood sampling. Between 23 and 31 March 2020, the week of the UK lockdown, healthcare workers were enrolled and then followed up weekly for as long as 16 weeks. Here V drops 6 bases and J drops 7 bases, and the junction holds 7 bases not matched to any gene. The CDR3 sequence holds 14 residues, the cysteine and phenylalanine included. Kept here is only the CDR3 DNA, which spans 42 bases and is read in frame from base 1. According to the germline V gene, CDR1 reads ENHRY and CDR2 reads SYGVKD. Study-wide findings and limitations: VDJdb matching was skewed toward anti-spike CD8 responses, so virus-specific expansions were likely underestimated and private and CD4 specificities were missed.

Remarks on this clonotype: What this receptor recognizes is not known. Base qualities are not at hand, and no much larger clone is one base apart.

The clonotype was recovered from an adult who was a healthcare worker with PCR-confirmed SARS-CoV-2 infection or an uninfected control (not recorded which). Sample: whole blood. The V and J segments used are TRBV10-3 and TRBJ2-2, with 8 bases matching TRBD1. The CDR3 amino acid sequence is: CAIRDRAFSGELFF. The nucleotides read TGTGCCATCAGGGACAGGGCATTCAGCGGGGAGCTGTTTTTT.